The 31 T cell receptor beta chains below come from one sample, sequenced in a study of T cell responses to AZD1222 COVID-19 vaccine. Sequencing was performed with immunoSEQ multiplex PCR; in TCRdb, only in-frame clones are kept and a portion is missing. This sample yields fewer than 200,000 clones, of which about 86% are seen a single time; roughly 10% belongs to the top ten. The starting material was peripheral blood, obtained 28 days after the second AZD1222 dose. The source is an adult who received the AZD1222 COVID-19 vaccine.

V is TRBV5-6 and J is TRBJ2-3; no reliable D call. This CDR3 spans 13 amino acids. V lost 4 bases to trimming and J lost 2 bases, with 8 bases between them. Germline assignment: CDR1 SGHDT and CDR2 YYEEEE. DNA for the CDR3: TGTGCCAGCAGCCCCCCTATCACAGATACGCAGTATTTT. Translating gives CASSPPITDTQYF.

This chain joins TRBV30 and TRBJ1-2; 9 nucleotides line up with TRBD1. The CDR3 length is 12 residues. V shed 7 bases and J 4 bases; nucleotides not matched to a gene: 4. Germline values: CDR1 GTSNPN, CDR2 SVGIG (reference sequence). The CDR3 DNA reads TGTGCCTTCGACAGGGGGATCTATGGCTACACCTTC. This codes for CAFDRGIYGYTF. The variable domain in full, completed from reference TRBV30 and TRBJ1-2, reads SQTIHQWPATLVQPVGSPLSLECTVEGTSNPNLYWYRQAAGRGLQLLFYSVGIGQISSEVPQNLSASRPQDRQFILSSKKLLLSDSGFYLCAFDRGIYGYTFGSGTRLTVV.

The chain links TRBV30 to TRBJ1-1; D might be TRBD1 (5 bases). The CDR3 sequence is 15 residues long. Deletions cut 3 bases from V and 3 bases from J, with 17 bases between. CDR1 GTSNPN and CDR2 SVGIG come from the germline V gene (reference sequence). In nucleotides, the CDR3 is TGTGCCTGGAGGATAGTTGGGGGTCGTCACACTGAAGCTTTCTTT. This sequence encodes CAWRIVGGRHTEAFF.

The rearrangement links TRBV3-1 (or the pseudogene TRBV3-2) to TRBJ1-2, with 7 bases identical to TRBD1. Germline V gives CDR1 LGHDT, CDR2 YNNKEL (reference sequence). This CDR3 has 14 amino acids. J gave up 7 bases and V 5 bases, and 10 bases lay outside the gene matches. DNA for the CDR3: TGTGCCAGCAGCAAACAGGGGAGCTTCGGTGGCTACACCTTC. Protein: CASSKQGSFGGYTF.

The rearrangement uses TRBV9 and TRBJ2-7; 9 nucleotides line up with TRBD1. The CDR3 is 15 residues long. Germline-derived CDR1 and CDR2 are SGDLS and YYNGEE. V shed 4 bases, J shed 1 base, and the junction held 6 bases outside the gene matches. Written as DNA, the CDR3 is TGTGCCAGCAGCCCCACAGGGGGCTCATCCTACGAGCAGTACTTC. It is translated as CASSPTGGSSYEQYF. Drawing the rest from reference TRBV9 and TRBJ2-7, the complete variable domain is DSGVTQTPKHLITATGQRVTLRCSPRSGDLSVYWYQQSLDQGLQFLIQYYNGEERAKGNILERFSAQQFPDLHSELNLSSLELGDSALYFCASSPTGGSSYEQYFGPGTRLTVT.

This clone has a single count. This rearrangement joins TRBV30 to TRBJ1-1; no clear D. This CDR3 comprises 14 residues. Trimming left V 3 bases short and J 0 bases short, with 11 bases between. The germline V gene encodes CDR1 GTSNPN and CDR2 SVGIG (reference sequence). The CDR3 sequence is CAWRLFNMNTEAFF. CDR3 in DNA: TGTGCCTGGAGGTTGTTCAATATGAACACTGAAGCTTTCTTT.

Concerning this clone itself: Other DNA variants within this sample encode the same CDR3. The chain combines TRBV5-1 with TRBJ1-2; 9 bases fit TRBD1. The junction had 2 bases not matched to a gene; V was cut back by 4 bases and J by 4 bases. The CDR3 consists of 13 residues. Germline loops: CDR1 SGHRS, CDR2 YFSETQ. The CDR3 protein is CASSRDRAYGYTF. CDR3 in DNA: TGCGCCAGCAGCCGGGACAGGGCCTATGGCTACACCTTC.

The sample holds one count of this clone. This sequence joins TRBV27 and TRBJ1-2, with 7 bases identical to TRBD1. The CDR3 is 15 residues long. Germline-derived CDR1 and CDR2 are MNHEY and SMNVEV (reference sequence). V lost 6 bases to trimming and J lost 5 bases; unmatched junction nucleotides: 12. The CDR3 sequence: CASRMGTAILYGYTF. The CDR3 region has the DNA TGTGCCAGCAGAATGGGGACAGCGATACTTTATGGCTACACCTTC.

The chain combines TRBV19 with TRBJ2-6, with D tentatively TRBD1 (5 bases). The germline CDR1 and CDR2 sequences are LNHDA and SQIVND (reference sequence). This CDR3 region has 15 residues. The ends were cut back, 8 bases at V and 0 bases at J, with 11 bases in the middle. The CDR3 nucleotides read TGTGCCAGTTCCGGACATAACTCTGGGGCCAACGTCCTGACTTTC. Encoded protein: CASSGHNSGANVLTF.

V and J are TRBV14 and TRBJ1-2; D might be TRBD1 (5 bases). The CDR3 has 14 residues. Germline loops: CDR1 SGHDN, CDR2 FVKESK. With 0 bases removed from V and 4 bases from J, the gap between germline ends came to 9 bases. In DNA form, the CDR3 reads TGTGCCAGCAGCCAAGATTGGGGCGTCTATGGCTACACCTTC. As protein: CASSQDWGVYGYTF.

The rearrangement links TRBV30 to TRBJ2-5; D is possibly TRBD1 or TRBD2 (5 bases each). CDR1 GTSNPN and CDR2 SVGIG come from the germline V gene (reference sequence). The length of the CDR3 is 14 residues. Trimming pared 2 bases from V and 1 base from J, leaving 11 bases between. The CDR3 is CAWSRDGVQETQYF. For the CDR3, the DNA is TGTGCCTGGAGTCGGGACGGAGTCCAAGAGACCCAGTACTTC.

This rearrangement joins TRBV7-2 to TRBJ2-3, with TRBD2 as a possible D gene (5 bases). V lost 1 base, J lost 0 bases, and 8 bases lay in between. CDR1 and CDR2 (germline): SGHTA, FQGNSA. This CDR3 has 15 residues. CDR3 sequence: CASSLDPGSTDTQYF. DNA for the CDR3: TGTGCCAGCAGCTTAGATCCGGGGAGCACAGATACGCAGTATTTT.

This rearrangement joins TRBV20-1 to TRBJ2-2; D unresolved. The V and J ends lost 5 bases and 3 bases respectively, with 4 bases between them. The CDR3 covers 11 residues. CDR1 is DFQATT, CDR2 SNEGSKA, per germline (reference sequence). DNA of the CDR3: TGCAGTGCTCCTTACACCGGGGAGCTGTTTTTT. Protein sequence: CSAPYTGELFF.

The rearrangement joins TRBV7-3 to TRBJ1-1; possibly TRBD1 for D (5 bases). The CDR3 contains 16 residues. V lost 0 bases and J lost 1, with 12 bases in between. The germline V gene has CDR1 SGHTA and CDR2 FQGTGA. The CDR3 DNA reads TGTGCCAGCAGCTTAACGGCCGGCGGGACGAACACTGAAGCTTTCTTT. Translating gives CASSLTAGGTNTEAFF.

J is TRBJ2-7 and V is TRBV5-6; D possibly corresponds to TRBD2 (5 bases). This CDR3 is built from 14 residues. The germline CDR1 and CDR2 sequences are SGHDT and YYEEEE. V was cut by 4 bases and J by 2 bases, with 13 bases left in between. In DNA form, the CDR3 reads TGTGCCAGCAGCGTTATCGGGATTCCCTACGAGCAGTACTTC. Encoded protein: CASSVIGIPYEQYF. The full variable domain, its missing parts supplied by reference TRBV5-6 and TRBJ2-7, is DAGVTQSPTHLIKTRGQQVTLRCSPKSGHDTVSWYQQALGQGPQFIFQYYEEEERQRGNFPDRFSGHQFPNYSSELNVNALLLGDSALYLCASSVIGIPYEQYFGPGTRLTVT.

A word on this clone: Because the CDR3's place on the DNA is in doubt, the DNA is left out and the CDR3 is given as listed by TCRdb. J is TRBJ1-2 and V is TRBV27; TRBD1 reflects the table's D call only, with no check against the DNA. The germline V gene encodes CDR1 MNHEY and CDR2 SMNVEV (reference sequence). The CDR3 length is 16 residues, termini included. The CDR3 here is CASSFRARGEVYGYTF.

To note about this clone: This specimen includes other DNA sequences encoding the same CDR3. V is TRBV5-8 and J is TRBJ2-7; 7 nucleotides match TRBD1. The CDR3 sequence is 15 residues long. J gave up 2 bases and V 1 base, and 6 bases lay outside the gene matches. From germline, CDR1 is SGHTS and CDR2 YDEGEE. CDR3 DNA: TGTGCCAGCAGCTTGCGACAGGGCGGGCCCTACGAGCAGTACTTC. Its translation: CASSLRQGGPYEQYF.

This clone was picked up a small number of times. This chain joins TRBV5-5 and TRBJ2-2; 7 bases map to TRBD1. Germline V lookup: CDR1 SGHKS, CDR2 YYEKEE (reference sequence). V gave up 1 base and J gave up 4 bases; unmatched junction bases: 1. CDR3 size: 14 residues. DNA of the CDR3: TGTGCCAGCAGCTTGAACAGGGGCACCGGGGAGCTGTTTTTT. This codes for CASSLNRGTGELFF. The complete variable domain, with remaining parts taken from reference TRBV5-5 and TRBJ2-2, reads DAGVTQSPTHLIKTRGQQVTLRCSPISGHKSVSWYQQVLGQGPQFIFQYYEKEERGRGNFPDRFSARQFPNYSSELNVNALLLGDSALYLCASSLNRGTGELFFGEGSRLTVL.

The count of this clone is one. The V gene is TRBV7-2, the J gene TRBJ1-2; D gene unclear. Between the trimmed V and J ends, which lost 1 base and 6 bases, there was a span of 6 bases. The CDR3 sequence is 12 residues long. CDR1 and CDR2 (germline): SGHTA, FQGNSA. The CDR3 loop reads CASSLDGDGYTF. The CDR3 DNA is TGTGCCAGCAGCTTAGATGGGGATGGCTACACCTTC.

The J gene is TRBJ2-7, the V gene TRBV11-2; 7 bases fit TRBD1. Per germline, CDR1 SGHAT and CDR2 FQNNGV. V trimming: 5 bases; J trimming: 3 bases; junction bases outside the gene matches: 4. There are 13 residues in the CDR3. The DNA for the CDR3 is TGTGCCAGCAGCACCGGACAGGTCTACGAGCAGTACTTC. Amino acid sequence: CASSTGQVYEQYF.

The CDR3 protein is CASSLGATSVRTYSYEQYF. CDR3 DNA sequence: TGTGCCAGCAGCTTAGGGGCGACTAGCGTACGAACCTACTCCTACGAGCAGTACTTC. The chain recombines TRBV7-2 with TRBJ2-7; 8 positions agree with TRBD2. CDR1 and CDR2 from the germline V gene are SGHTA and FQGNSA. The CDR3 sequence is 19 residues long. Trimming removed 1 base from V and 0 bases from J; junction bases left unmatched: 14.

This rearrangement joins TRBV30 to TRBJ1-2; tentative D call: TRBD1 (5 bases). In germline, CDR1 is GTSNPN, CDR2 SVGIG (reference sequence). Trimming removed 4 bases at V and 7 bases at J, with 16 bases between. The CDR3 consists of 13 residues. CDR3 sequence reads: CAWTTLGESGYTF. In DNA form, the CDR3 reads TGTGCCTGGACTACCCTGGGGGAGAGTGGCTACACCTTC.

The chain joins TRBV5-1 to TRBJ1-4; 7 bases match TRBD1. The germline gives CDR1 SGHRS, CDR2 YFSETQ. With 3 bases clipped from V and 8 bases from J, the junction kept 13 bases outside the gene matches. The CDR3 is 16 amino acids. The CDR3 loop is CASSSNRQGASEKLFF. The CDR3 DNA is TGCGCCAGCAGCTCAAACCGACAGGGCGCTTCCGAAAAACTGTTTTTT.

This chain connects TRBV28 to TRBJ1-2, with 7 bases lining up with TRBD1. CDR3 length: 13 residues. V trimming: 4 bases; J trimming: 3 bases; junction bases outside the gene matches: 2. Germline lookup yields CDR1 MDHEN and CDR2 SYDVKM. The CDR3 nucleotides read TGTGCCAGCAGTTCGCAGGGGGACTATGGCTACACCTTC. Residues: CASSSQGDYGYTF.

J is TRBJ1-2 and V is TRBV27, with TRBD1 as a possible D gene (6 bases). The CDR3 is 16 residues long. V was cut by 1 base and J by 6 bases, with 18 bases left in between. Germline V gives CDR1 MNHEY, CDR2 SMNVEV (reference sequence). CDR3 coding DNA: TGTGCCAGCAGTTTATTAGGGCCATGGGACAACGATGGCTACACCTTC. Its translation is CASSLLGPWDNDGYTF.

This chain joins TRBV6-6 and TRBJ2-6; tentative D call: TRBD1 (6 bases). V was shortened by 7 bases and J by 2 bases, with 12 bases between the two germline ends. Germline CDR1 and CDR2: MNHNY and SVGAGI (reference sequence). This CDR3 has 15 amino acids. In nucleotides, the CDR3 is TGTGCCAGCAACCCCAACAGGGCTGGGGCCAACGTCCTGACTTTC. Its translation is CASNPNRAGANVLTF.

This rearrangement joins TRBV18 to TRBJ1-1; D is possibly TRBD1 (6 bases). V was trimmed by 3 bases and J by 3 bases, leaving 11 bases between them. The CDR3 has 14 amino acids. Looked up from germline, CDR1 is KGHSH and CDR2 is LQKENI. The CDR3 loop reads CASSPDRGHTEAFF. DNA of the CDR3: TGTGCCAGCTCACCGGACAGAGGACACACTGAAGCTTTCTTT.

This clone was counted a single time. V gene TRBV9 combines with J gene TRBJ1-2; TRBD1 might be the D (6 bases). CDR1 SGDLS and CDR2 YYNGEE come from the germline V gene. V lost 3 bases, J lost 5 bases, and 14 bases lay in between. The CDR3 is 14 amino acids. In nucleotides, the CDR3 is TGTGCCAGCAGCGCCGGAGGGGGGGGTTATGGCTACACCTTC. Amino acid sequence: CASSAGGGGYGYTF.

Only a few counts were recorded for this clone. The chain is built from TRBV7-2 and TRBJ2-7, with 7 bases fitting TRBD2. This CDR3 region has 13 residues. Losses at the gene ends were 0 bases for V and 6 bases for J; bases not matched to a gene: 2. Germline CDR1 reads SGHTA; CDR2 reads FQGNSA. This CDR3 is CASSLAWGGEQYF. DNA for the CDR3: TGTGCCAGCAGCTTAGCTTGGGGGGGCGAGCAGTACTTC.

The chain recombines TRBV6-5 with TRBJ1-3; 9 bases are a match to TRBD1. Per germline, CDR1 MNHEY and CDR2 SVGAGI. Germline trimming cut 0 bases from V and 8 bases from J; bases unmatched to any gene: 8. The CDR3 length is 16 residues. Here the CDR3 reads CASSYSGGQGLDTIYF. CDR3 in DNA: TGTGCCAGCAGTTACTCCGGAGGACAGGGGCTCGACACCATATATTTT.

The V gene is TRBV3-1 (or the pseudogene TRBV3-2), the J gene TRBJ1-1; no clear D. Trimming cost V 0 bases and J 1 base, with 9 bases left between them. Germline CDR1 LGHDT, CDR2 YNNKEL (reference sequence). CDR3 size: 15 residues. DNA of the CDR3: TGTGCCAGCAGCCAAGACGGGCCCGCGAACACTGAAGCTTTCTTT. Protein product: CASSQDGPANTEAFF.